What follows are 14 T cell receptor beta chains derived from one specimen sequenced in a study of T-cell reconstitution after alpha-beta-depleted transplantation in children. This sample's TCRbeta library carried unique molecular identifier barcodes. TCRdb processed the PCR reads anew with MiXCR; each CDR3 protein has one entry. The sample includes 700,000 to 950,000 distinct CDR3 sequences, about 16% seen only once; the top ten take approximately 5%. Source: PBMCs, mostly from graft donor cells, taken 360 days after TCRalphabeta/CD19-depleted stem cell transplant. These receptors were collected from a male patient aged 10-17 years who had a stem cell transplant for acute lymphoblastic leukemia, so the T cells may come from the graft donor.

This clonotype has only a few counts. This chain connects TRBV4-1 to TRBJ2-2; TRBD1 matches at 7 bases. Germline CDR1 MGHRA, CDR2 YSYEKL. The CDR3 is 14 amino acids. J gave up 6 bases and V 1 base, and 2 bases lay outside the gene matches. The CDR3 DNA is TGCGCCAGCAGCCAAGGACAGGGCCCCGGGGAGCTGTTTTTT. Translation: CASSQGQGPGELFF.

This clonotype was seen a handful of times. The rearrangement links TRBV4-1 to TRBJ2-7; no reliable D call. The CDR3 has 19 amino acids. V lost 3 bases to trimming and J lost 3 bases, with 27 bases between them. CDR1 MGHRA and CDR2 YSYEKL come from the germline V gene. For the CDR3, the DNA is TGCGCCAGCAGCCATGCTCTACTCGTAACGCGCCACAGTAACTACGAGCAGTACTTC. Translating gives CASSHALLVTRHSNYEQYF.

Ten or more counts support this clonotype. The gene calls are TRBV5-1 and TRBJ2-3, with TRBD1 as a possible D gene (6 bases). Germline-derived CDR1 and CDR2 are SGHRS and YFSETQ. The CDR3 extends over 14 amino acids. The ends were cut back, 4 bases at V and 3 bases at J, with 12 bases in the middle. For the CDR3, the DNA is TGCGCCAGCAGCCATCCAACAGGGACAGATACGCAGTATTTT. Translated: CASSHPTGTDTQYF.

This clonotype was observed a handful of times. The rearrangement links TRBV7-6 to TRBJ2-1; D may be TRBD1 (5 bases). Per the germline V gene, CDR1 is SGHVS and CDR2 is FNYEAQ. V lost 2 bases and J lost 7, with 27 bases in between. This CDR3 comprises 19 residues. The CDR3 coding sequence is TGTGCCAGCAGCTTAAAAGTCCCACAGGACCACTATGGGATAAATGAGCAGTTCTTC. Amino acids: CASSLKVPQDHYGINEQFF.

This clonotype has a handful of counts. The genes are TRBV4-1 and TRBJ2-7; D possibly corresponds to TRBD2 (6 bases). The ends were cut back, 4 bases at V and 0 bases at J, with 19 bases in the middle. Germline assignment: CDR1 MGHRA and CDR2 YSYEKL. This CDR3 comprises 17 residues. The CDR3 DNA reads TGCGCCAGCAGCCTCCCAATGCCGGCGGGAAGCTCCTACGAGCAGTACTTC. It specifies CASSLPMPAGSSYEQYF.

In its sample, this clonotype was seen a few times. The chain couples TRBV20-1 to TRBJ2-1; D may be TRBD2 (7 bases). This CDR3 has 15 residues. Germline CDR1 is DFQATT and CDR2 is SNEGSKA (reference sequence). Trimming removed 3 bases from V and 12 bases from J, with 24 bases in between. The CDR3 DNA reads TGCAGTGCTAGGAGGGGAGAGTGGATTGGGGGGGCGCAGTTCTTC. Translating it yields CSARRGEWIGGAQFF.

This clonotype came up a few times. The V call is TRBV4-2, the J call TRBJ1-1, with D uncertain. The CDR3 is 14 residues long. Trimming pared 4 bases from V and 1 base from J, leaving 10 bases between. Germline CDR1 LGHNA, CDR2 YNFKEQ. The CDR3: CASSRQYSNTEAFF. The CDR3 DNA is TGTGCCAGCAGCCGTCAGTACTCGAACACTGAAGCTTTCTTT.

This clonotype was observed many times. The chain uses TRBV5-1 and TRBJ1-2; D ambiguous. The V end lost 6 bases, the J end lost 7 bases, and 19 bases lay between the germline ends. In germline, CDR1 is SGHRS, CDR2 YFSETQ. This CDR3 region has 14 residues. This CDR3 reads CASKVTVLVVGYTF. CDR3 nucleotide sequence: TGCGCCAGCAAAGTTACGGTCTTAGTTGTTGGCTACACCTTC.

The chain uses TRBV7-3 and TRBJ2-7, with 12 nucleotides matching TRBD2. CDR3 size: 15 residues. V lost 5 bases to trimming and J lost 4 bases; unmatched junction nucleotides: 6. Germline CDR1 is SGHTA and CDR2 is FQGTGA. CDR3 protein: CASSPSGRGRYEQYF. The CDR3 nucleotides read TGTGCCAGCAGCCCTAGCGGGAGGGGTAGATACGAGCAGTACTTC. The full variable domain, rest sourced from reference TRBV7-3 and TRBJ2-7, is GAGVSQTPSNKVTEKGKYVELRCDPISGHTALYWYRQSLGQGPEFLIYFQGTGAADDSGLPNDRFFAVRPEGSVSTLKIQRTERGDSAVYLCASSPSGRGRYEQYFGPGTRLTVT.

The chain links TRBV18 to TRBJ2-7, with D possibly being TRBD2 (5 bases). Trimming stripped 6 bases from V and 2 bases from J, with 14 bases between. Germline V gives CDR1 KGHSH, CDR2 LQKENI. The CDR3 is 14 amino acids. CDR3 sequence: CASSRWSGTYEQYF. CDR3 sequence (DNA): TGTGCCAGCTCCCGATGGTCGGGAACCTACGAGCAGTACTTC.

In its sample, this clonotype was seen a few times. The chain recombines TRBV5-1 with TRBJ2-1; TRBD1 aligns across 7 bases. Losses at the gene ends were 4 bases for V and 4 bases for J; bases not matched to a gene: 8. Germline V gene data show CDR1 as SGHRS and CDR2 as YFSETQ. This CDR3 spans 15 amino acids. The CDR3 is CASSLGTVPYNEQFF. Written as DNA, the CDR3 is TGCGCCAGCAGCCTAGGGACAGTTCCTTACAATGAGCAGTTCTTC. The complete variable domain, with remaining parts taken from reference TRBV5-1 and TRBJ2-1, reads KAGVTQTPRYLIKTRGQQVTLSCSPISGHRSVSWYQQTPGQGLQFLFEYFSETQRNKGNFPGRFSGRQFSNSRSEMNVSTLELGDSALYLCASSLGTVPYNEQFFGPGTRLTVL.

The chain is built from TRBV11-2 and TRBJ1-6, with 8 nucleotides matching TRBD1. Per the germline V gene, CDR1 is SGHAT and CDR2 is FQNNGV. Trimming cost V 5 bases and J 2 bases; bases outside gene matches: 2. This CDR3 is 15 amino acids long. Written as DNA, the CDR3 is TGTGCCAGCAGCGTGGACAGGGCCTATAATTCACCCCTCCACTTT. Its translation is CASSVDRAYNSPLHF.

This clonotype was seen a handful of times. This sequence joins TRBV7-8 and TRBJ2-5, with D unclear. CDR1 is SGHVS, CDR2 FQNEAQ, per germline. The ends were cut back, 1 base at V and 9 bases at J, with 15 bases in the middle. The CDR3 spans 14 residues. The CDR3 coding sequence is TGTGCCAGCAGCTTAGTGGGCCGCGACAAGCCCCAGTACTTC. Translation: CASSLVGRDKPQYF.

This clonotype has ten or more counts. The chain recombines TRBV4-2 with TRBJ2-2; a possible D gene is TRBD2 (5 bases). The V end was cut by 4 bases, the J end by 8 bases, with 26 bases between. Per the germline V gene, CDR1 is LGHNA and CDR2 is YNFKEQ. CDR3 size: 18 residues. The CDR3 reads CASSPLALYIGSAGELFF. Here the CDR3 DNA reads TGTGCCAGCAGCCCTCTAGCCCTTTACATCGGGTCAGCAGGGGAGCTGTTTTTT.